This TCR beta chain was sequenced for a study of cytomegalovirus exposure and HLA in healthy donors. Findings and caveats of the study: A subsequent analysis found that TCR clusters from the first cohort also tended to co-occur in the 130 or so validation repertoires, with roughly 95% of cluster scores above 0. Cytomegalovirus-associated status was assigned to some 160 TCR beta chains. A classifier reportedly called cytomegalovirus status with high sensitivity and specificity. Most TCR sequences were seen very rarely across donors, but some public TCRs occurred in many.

Germline V gene sequence: CDR1 SQVTM, CDR2 ANQGSEA. V lost 2 bases and J lost 3, with 11 bases in between. The CDR3 covers 14 residues. Libraries were prepared by immunoSEQ multiplex PCR; TCRdb keeps only in-frame clonotypes and omits some of them. The data hold around 180,000 clones, with around four fifths observed a single time. Points on this clone: Its antigen is unidentified.

The chain uses TRBV29-1 and TRBJ2-1; a possible D gene is TRBD1 (5 bases). The sequence came from a young man in good health and CMV-seropositive. The source material was PBMCs. CDR3 DNA: TGCAGCGTTGAAAGTCAGGGCAGCTACAATGAGCAGTTCTTC. It specifies CSVESQGSYNEQFF.